A selection of T cell receptor beta chains follows, all from one sample in a study of blood T cell repertoires in COVID-19. The data were produced by immunoSEQ multiplex PCR, yet TCRdb's version contains in-frame clones alone and is incomplete. The table shows a few hundred thousand clones, with approximately 83% occurring only once. Material for sequencing was PBMCs or T cells enriched from blood (not recorded which). These TCRs come from a woman aged 40 to 49 with acute COVID-19. The CDR3 runs from the conserved cysteine through the conserved F or W. Fields, in order: J gene, V gene, D gene, clone size, CDR3 DNA, CDR3 protein. A D gene is named only where the DNA matches it firmly. A clone size is listed for some rows: how often the clone was seen (once, few, many), or a class if it is expanded.

TRBJ1-4	TRBV28	.	.	TGTGCCAGCAGACAGTCCAATGAAAAACTGTTTTTT	CASRQSNEKLFF
TRBJ1-2	TRBV27	TRBD1	.	TGTGCCAGCAGTTTGGGACAGGGGAACTATGGCTACACCTTC	CASSLGQGNYGYTF
TRBJ1-1	TRBV28	TRBD1	once	TGTGCCAGCAGCTCAGGGGACAGGGGAATCGCTGAAGCTTTCTTT	CASSSGDRGIAEAFF
TRBJ2-3	TRBV6-5	.	.	TGTGCCAGCAGTTCTTCCCGAGACTACACAGATACGCAGTATTTT	CASSSSRDYTDTQYF
TRBJ1-2	TRBV28	.	.	TGTGCCAGCAGTTTATCCCTTAGGGCGGGAGGCTACACCTTC	CASSLSLRAGGYTF
TRBJ2-7	TRBV9	TRBD1	once	TGTGCCAGCAGCGGAGCCCCGGGACAGACGGTTTACGAGCAGTACTTC	CASSGAPGQTVYEQYF
TRBJ2-2	TRBV5-1	.	few	TGCGCCAGCAGCTCCGAAAACTCCCATGGCGGGGAGCTGTTTTTT	CASSSENSHGGELFF
TRBJ1-5	TRBV12-5	TRBD1	.	TGTGCTAGCAGTGGGGGGGGACAGGGATTAAATCAGCCCCAGCATTTT	CASSGGGQGLNQPQHF
TRBJ2-7	TRBV5-4	TRBD2	few	TGTGCCAGCAGCAAACTCTCGGGAGGAGTTTTCTACGAGCAGTACTTC	CASSKLSGGVFYEQYF
TRBJ2-7	TRBV28	.	.	TGTGCCAGCAGCTATCCTCCCAGGAGGAAGGTAAACGAGCAGTACTTC	CASSYPPRRKVNEQYF
TRBJ1-4	TRBV19	TRBD1	.	TGTGCCAGTAGTATCGGGACAGGGCAACAAAAACTGTTTTTT	CASSIGTGQQKLFF
TRBJ2-7	TRBV6-5	TRBD2	.	TGTGCCAGCACGGGGACCAGCGGGAGTCGGCAGTACTTC	CASTGTSGSRQYF
TRBJ2-7	TRBV28	.	.	TGTGCCAGCAGTCGCGACAGTTCCTCCGAGCAGTACTTC	CASSRDSSSEQYF
TRBJ2-1	TRBV9	TRBD2	once	TGTGCCAGCAGCGGGCTTAGCGGGCTAGCGAGTTACAATGAGCAGTTCTTC	CASSGLSGLASYNEQFF
TRBJ1-1	TRBV13	.	few	TGTGCCAGCAGCTTAGTGGGCAGGCGGAACACTGAAGCTTTCTTT	CASSLVGRRNTEAFF
TRBJ2-1	TRBV7-3	.	.	TGTGCCAGCAGCTTAACTCCGAGCGGCAATGAGCAGTTCTTC	CASSLTPSGNEQFF
TRBJ1-5	TRBV4-1	.	.	TGCGCCAGCAGCCCACAACCTCATGCCCCGCCGCCTAGCAATCAGCCCCAGCATTTT	CASSPQPHAPPPSNQPQHF
TRBJ1-6	TRBV25-1	TRBD1	.	TGTGCCAGCAGAGGACAGGGGAATTCACCCCTCCACTTT	CASRGQGNSPLHF
TRBJ2-7	TRBV16	TRBD2	medium-sized	TGTGCCAGCAGCCTCTCCGGGAGGGCGGAATACGAGCAGTACTTC	CASSLSGRAEYEQYF
TRBJ2-1	TRBV30	TRBD2	.	TGTGCCTGGAGTGGAGCGGGAGGGCCTCGGGCAGAAAATGAGCAGTTCTTC	CAWSGAGGPRAENEQFF
TRBJ2-7	TRBV6-5	.	.	TGTGCCAGCAGTTACTCGGGGGCGGCCGAGCAGTACTTC	CASSYSGAAEQYF
TRBJ2-5	TRBV7-2	TRBD2	.	TGTGCCAGCAGGGTAGCGGGAGGACTTGGAGAGACCCAGTACTTC	CASRVAGGLGETQYF
TRBJ1-2	TRBV6-2/TRBV6-3	TRBD1	.	TGTGCCAGCAGTTACCCCGGGACAGGGAACTATGGCTACACCTTC	CASSYPGTGNYGYTF
TRBJ2-4	TRBV7-2	TRBD1	.	TGTGCCAGCAGCCAAGACAGGGCGCGAGCCAAAAACATTCAGTACTTC	CASSQDRARAKNIQYF
TRBJ1-2	TRBV29-1	TRBD1	.	TGCAGCGTTCTACCCTCCAGGGGGCTTGGCTACACCTTC	CSVLPSRGLGYTF
TRBJ2-3	TRBV28	TRBD2	.	TGTGCCAGCAGTTCCCGAAGACTAGCGGGGAGAAAAGATACGCAGTATTTT	CASSSRRLAGRKDTQYF
TRBJ2-1	TRBV9	TRBD1	.	TGTGCCAGCAGCGGGGGACAGGACCAATACAATGAGCAGTTCTTC	CASSGGQDQYNEQFF
TRBJ2-2	TRBV4-3	.	.	TGCGCCAGCAGCCAAGAACGGATCGGGACCGGGGAGCTGTTTTTT	CASSQERIGTGELFF
TRBJ2-7	TRBV11-3	TRBD2	.	TGTGCCAGCAGCCCTCCGGCGGGAGTTTTCTACGAGCAGTACTTC	CASSPPAGVFYEQYF
TRBJ2-3	TRBV28	.	.	TGTGCCAGCAGTTTATCCCTCCTTAGAGTGACAGATACGCAGTATTTT	CASSLSLLRVTDTQYF
TRBJ2-3	TRBV7-2	.	.	TGTGCCAGCAGCTTAGGAGGCTCGGCAAATACGCAGTATTTT	CASSLGGSANTQYF
TRBJ2-1	TRBV2	TRBD2	.	TGTGCCAGCAGTTCCGGGACTAGGGTTGGTGAGCAGTTCTTC	CASSSGTRVGEQFF
TRBJ1-3	TRBV19	.	.	TGTGCCAGTAGTATTGAGGTGTCCGGAAACACCATATATTTT	CASSIEVSGNTIYF
TRBJ2-6	TRBV28	TRBD1	.	TGTGCCAGCACTGTAGGAAGGGGGCTCGGGGCCAACGTCCTGACTTTC	CASTVGRGLGANVLTF